This T cell receptor (beta chain) was sequenced during a study of blood T cell repertoires in COVID-19. Study-level information: The cDNA or gDNA used as material had been derived from T cells, B-cell-depleted T cells, or PBMCs.

The germline V and J ends were trimmed by 5 bases and 2 bases, with 4 bases remaining between them. The germline CDR1 and CDR2 sequences are LNHDA and SQIVND (reference sequence). The CDR3 runs to 13 residues. Original processing notes: The assay estimated nucleated cells by amplifying reference gene primers. Libraries were prepared by immunoSEQ multiplex PCR; TCRdb keeps only in-frame clonotypes and omits some of them. V and J calls and clone size are given by that table; D and trimming were obtained from the DNA. Among tens of thousands of clones listed, about four fifths were seen once. The clonotype was recovered from a human donor in a cohort sampled during active COVID-19. The sequenced material came from peripheral blood. The rearrangement joins TRBV19 to TRBJ2-6; unclear D gene. CDR3 nucleotides: TGTGCCAGTAGTCCTACTGGGGCCAACGTCCTGACTTTC. This translates into CASSPTGANVLTF.